This T cell receptor (beta chain) was identified during a study of regulatory T cells in long-lasting Graves disease. Study details: Recently diagnosed Graves' patients had received antithyroid drugs for under 3 months.

Construction of TCR beta libraries relied on iRepertoire HTBI primers and on Arm-PCR targeting CDR3 regions. In the source study's methods: Across the samples, identification revealed 60 to 75 TRBV and 15 or so TRBJ segments. In TCRdb, the multiplex PCR reads were re-called with MiXCR into one record per CDR3 protein. The V and J calls and clone size are TCRdb's, not the authors'. The sample yields 530,000 or so distinct CDR3 sequences, 13% seen once. General study findings and limits: TCR diversity was lower in persistent Graves' patients (versus newly diagnosed ones).

V gave up 4 bases and J gave up 6 bases; unmatched junction bases: 8. Germline-derived CDR1 and CDR2 are SGHRS and YFSETQ. The CDR3 extends over 16 amino acids. This clonotype was observed at least ten times. Its antigen is unidentified. As for time point: newly diagnosed GD, antithyroid drugs for less than 3 months. Extracted RNA from PBMCs served as the source of the TCR library. These same records also appear under a second study, on T cells in Graves' hyperthyroidism and ophthalmopathy. From that paper: Ophthalmopathy cases were set apart from stable hyperthyroidism by a 13 V-J model.

The clonotype comes from a young man with Graves disease. The specimen comprised peripheral blood mononuclear cells (PBMCs), sampled at new diagnosis, from a patient treated with antithyroid drugs. This sequence joins TRBV5-1 and TRBJ2-3; 13 bases are a match to TRBD2. CDR3 DNA sequence: TGCGCCAGCAGCACCCGACTAGCGGGAGGTCGGGATACGCAGTATTTT. Protein product: CASSTRLAGGRDTQYF.